The 14 T cell receptor beta chains reported below all come from one sample, sequenced in a study of blood T cell repertoires in COVID-19. Generated by immunoSEQ multiplex PCR, the TCRdb table keeps only in-frame clones and is missing some. The sample has about 360,000 clones, around 87% seen once. Material: PBMCs or T cells enriched from blood (not recorded which). The receptor source for this set is a man aged 35 to 55 in a cohort exposed to, infected with or recovered from COVID-19 (not recorded which).

The J gene is TRBJ1-2, the V gene TRBV6-1; no clear D gene. The CDR3 totals 14 residues. Germline CDR1 reads MNHNS; CDR2 reads SASEGT. V was pared by 2 bases and J by 2 bases, with 9 bases between. The CDR3 protein is CASSERSVNYGYTF. CDR3 nucleotide sequence: TGTGCCAGCAGTGAACGGTCGGTAAACTATGGCTACACCTTC.

The V gene is TRBV30, the J gene TRBJ1-5, with 7 bases matching TRBD1. Germline trimming cut 3 bases from V and 2 bases from J; bases unmatched to any gene: 7. Looked up from germline, CDR1 is GTSNPN and CDR2 is SVGIG (reference sequence). This CDR3 region has 15 residues. The CDR3 nucleotides are TGTGCCTGGAGGCCCCTGGGGACAGGCAATCAGCCCCAGCATTTT. Its protein product is CAWRPLGTGNQPQHF.

The count of this clone is one. The chain employs TRBV14 and TRBJ2-7; 7 positions agree with TRBD1. Germline V gene data show CDR1 as SGHDN and CDR2 as FVKESK. This CDR3 spans 14 amino acids. V lost 5 bases, J lost 0 bases, and 4 bases stayed unmatched. The CDR3 protein is CASSRGLPSYEQYF. In DNA form, the CDR3 reads TGTGCCAGCAGCAGGGGGCTGCCCTCCTACGAGCAGTACTTC.

The V and J genes are TRBV4-1 and TRBJ2-1; 12 bases match TRBD2. Germline-derived CDR1 and CDR2 are MGHRA and YSYEKL. J lost 6 bases, V lost 6 bases, and 6 bases had no gene match. This CDR3 contains 15 residues. DNA for the CDR3: TGCGCCAGCAGTTATAGACTAGCGGGAGTCAATGAGCAGTTCTTC. It translates to CASSYRLAGVNEQFF.

This rearrangement joins TRBV6-5 to TRBJ2-7, with D perhaps matching TRBD1 (6 bases). Germline V gene lookup returns CDR1 MNHEY and CDR2 SVGAGI. V lost 6 bases, J lost 0 bases, and 9 bases lay in between. This CDR3 is built from 13 residues. This CDR3 is CASSQDSSYEQYF. The CDR3 DNA reads as TGTGCCAGCAGCCAGGACAGCTCCTACGAGCAGTACTTC.

In its sample, this clone was seen a few times. The chain uses TRBV10-2 and TRBJ2-7; no clear D. Germline V gene sequence: CDR1 WSHSY, CDR2 SAAADI. This CDR3 contains 12 residues. V dropped 7 bases and J dropped 0 bases, with 7 bases sitting between them. In DNA, the CDR3 is TGCGCCAGCACCCCCCACTCCTACGAGCAGTACTTC. The encoded protein is CASTPHSYEQYF.

V is TRBV28 and J is TRBJ2-1, with a possible D match to TRBD2 (5 bases). V was clipped by 3 bases and J by 3 bases, with 12 bases between them. This CDR3 spans 15 amino acids. Germline assignment: CDR1 MDHEN and CDR2 SYDVKM. CDR3 loop: CASSFVGSLYNEQFF. The CDR3, as DNA: TGTGCCAGCAGTTTTGTTGGGAGTCTCTACAATGAGCAGTTCTTC. Full variable domain (remainder filled in from reference TRBV28 and TRBJ2-1): DVKVTQSSRYLVKRTGEKVFLECVQDMDHENMFWYRQDPGLGLRLIYFSYDVKMKEKGDIPEGYSVSREKKERFSLILESASTNQTSMYLCASSFVGSLYNEQFFGPGTRLTVL.

This chain joins TRBV5-6 and TRBJ1-3; tentatively, D is TRBD1 (5 bases). Trimming took 0 bases from V and 0 from J, leaving 10 bases between them. This CDR3 comprises 16 residues. In germline, CDR1 is SGHDT, CDR2 YYEEEE. The CDR3 here is CASSLGLGTSGNTIYF. CDR3 coding DNA: TGTGCCAGCAGCTTGGGACTAGGGACCTCTGGAAACACCATATATTTT.

The rearrangement links TRBV4-1 to TRBJ2-7; no clear D. V shed 1 base and J shed 1 base, with 8 bases lying between them. Per germline, CDR1 MGHRA and CDR2 YSYEKL. This CDR3 has 14 residues. The CDR3 sequence is CASSQGWASYEQYF. CDR3 DNA: TGCGCCAGCAGCCAAGGCTGGGCTTCCTACGAGCAGTACTTC.

J is TRBJ1-2 and V is TRBV11-2, with D possibly TRBD1 on 5 matching bases. The V and J ends lost 5 bases and 7 bases respectively, with 20 bases between them. CDR1 is SGHAT and CDR2 is FQNNGV in the germline V gene. The CDR3 consists of 15 residues. DNA of the CDR3: TGTGCCAGCAGCAGGATGGGACTCCTACGGACTGGCTACACCTTC. Its translation is CASSRMGLLRTGYTF.

The chain joins TRBV7-9 to TRBJ1-4, with a possible D match to TRBD1 (5 bases). The V gene's germline CDR1 is SEHNR and CDR2 FQNEAQ (reference sequence). The CDR3 covers 16 residues. V lost 5 bases and J lost 0, with 13 bases in between. CDR3 bases: TGTGCCAGCAGCCTGCCCCCAGGGCCAACTAATGAAAAACTGTTTTTT. Translated: CASSLPPGPTNEKLFF.

This sequence joins TRBV29-1 and TRBJ1-3; D not resolved. V was clipped by 6 bases and J by 7 bases, with 13 bases between them. CDR1 and CDR2 from the germline V gene are SQVTM and ANQGSEA. The CDR3 runs 12 residues. The CDR3, as DNA: TGCAGCGTCGCGGACTTGAGGAACACCATATATTTT. Protein product: CSVADLRNTIYF.

The rearrangement joins TRBV5-1 to TRBJ1-1; D gene unclear. The ends were cut back, 8 bases at V and 4 bases at J, with 18 bases in the middle. The CDR3 totals 14 residues. Germline V gives CDR1 SGHRS, CDR2 YFSETQ. CDR3 sequence reads: CASTDPAGSTEAFF. CDR3 nucleotide sequence: TGCGCCAGTACGGACCCCGCGGGGTCCACTGAAGCTTTCTTT.

This sequence joins TRBV5-4 and TRBJ1-1; a weak D match, TRBD1 (6 bases). Germline-derived CDR1 and CDR2 are SGHNT and YYREEE (reference sequence). The CDR3 is made up of 15 amino acids. The V end lost 4 bases, the J end lost 3 bases, and 16 bases lay between the germline ends. CDR3 sequence reads: CASSPTGPRDTEAFF. CDR3 DNA: TGTGCCAGCAGCCCCACAGGGCCTAGGGACACTGAAGCTTTCTTT. Drawing the rest from reference TRBV5-4 and TRBJ1-1, the complete variable domain is ETGVTQSPTHLIKTRGQQVTLRCSSQSGHNTVSWYQQALGQGPQFIFQYYREEENGRGNFPPRFSGLQFPNYSSELNVNALELDDSALYLCASSPTGPRDTEAFFGQGTRLTVV.